Listed below are T cell receptor beta chains from one sample, sequenced in a study of blood T cell repertoires in COVID-19. Libraries were prepared by immunoSEQ multiplex PCR; TCRdb keeps only in-frame clonotypes and omits some of them. Of tens of thousands of clones in the sample, around 83% are singletons; the top ten hold 3.5% to 4%. Sequencing input: peripheral blood. The receptors originated from a woman older than 75 with acute or convalescent COVID-19. Each CDR3 is given with its conserved first and last residue. Clone size is stated in some rows and not others, as once, few, many or a class when expanded.

clone size,V gene,CDR3 protein
NA,TRBV6-5,CASSLTGGTNEKLFF
NA,TRBV7-8,CASSPGGEKLFF
NA,TRBV19,CASSQGRTGSYNEQFF
NA,TRBV9,CASSVLAGSYNEQFF
NA,TRBV3-1/TRBV3-2,CASSPRGRELFF
NA,TRBV6-6,CASSYTGQSNQPQHF
NA,TRBV6-5,CASGADPRVTEAFF
NA,TRBV30,CASDRGLTDTQYF
NA,TRBV4-3,CASSPRVRGSSYNEQFF
NA,TRBV9,CASSVVASGADTQYF
once,TRBV5-1,CASSLDGAYTDTQYF
NA,TRBV4-2,CASSLGEVPGTQYF
NA,TRBV2,CASSIGLAVKETQYF
NA,TRBV14,CASSHAGSSYNEQFF
NA,TRBV9,CASSVLGSTGELFF
NA,TRBV5-1,CASSLVPGNEQFF
NA,TRBV11-3,CASSLVAGGSYNEQFF
few,TRBV5-8,CASSSDRLRTDTQYF
NA,TRBV11-2,CASSLRAAETQYF
NA,TRBV5-8,CASSLGQYNEQFF
few,TRBV6-6,CASSSGTTTYEQYF
NA,TRBV11-2,CASSSPPGGRQFF
NA,TRBV7-2,CASSLGLVWAEAFF
NA,TRBV5-4,CASSLAGTGPHF
NA,TRBV19,CASSPRLLNTEAFF
NA,TRBV10-1,CASSESRPSGRNEQFF
few,TRBV11-2,CASSINRDGYTF
NA,TRBV18,CASSPRATDGYTF
few,TRBV7-9,CASSLKVAGYNEQFF
NA,TRBV28,CASSRTGGNSPLHF
NA,TRBV30,CAWNTDRGLEGYTF
NA,TRBV27,CASSLSTGLNYEQYF
NA,TRBV27,CASSLFAGGKTQYF
once,TRBV7-3,CASSSPSGRGSNEQFF
NA,TRBV11-2,CASSTGETGGFEAFF
NA,TRBV18,CASSASYEQYF
NA,TRBV18,CASSPPGGAYGYTF
NA,TRBV28,CASSPGGTGSFQFF
NA,TRBV18,CASSPQTGNMNTEAFF
NA,TRBV28,CANSPGGSSYEQYF
NA,TRBV7-2,CASSLGQGTGANVLTF
NA,TRBV7-3,CASSLTSGARNEQFF
NA,TRBV7-2,CASSFQAGVASYEQYF
NA,TRBV9,CASSPWGRAQSYEQYF
NA,TRBV19,CASSSRGPQPQHF
NA,TRBV5-1,CASSRKERGGLYNEQFF
NA,TRBV3-1/TRBV3-2,CASSPSGSITGELFF
NA,TRBV5-1,CASSPRARASGELFF
NA,TRBV2,CASSGAIEQYF
NA,TRBV5-5,CASSLPRGLGGYTF